The rows below give T cell receptor beta chains drawn from one sample of a study of blood T cell repertoires in COVID-19. TCRdb keeps only in-frame clones here, not all; method: immunoSEQ multiplex PCR. The table includes tens of thousands of clones, 84% detected once. The specimen was peripheral blood. These receptors were taken from a human donor in a cohort sampled during active COVID-19. Both conserved end residues are part of each CDR3.

>TRBV2|TRBJ1-1
CASRPPYGEAGKVNTEAFF
>TRBV6-5|TRBJ2-2
CASSSLAYTGELFF
>TRBV4-2|TRBJ1-1
CASSPTDSYNLEAFF
>TRBV21-1|TRBJ1-3
CASSKNSFTRTGGSGNTIYF
>TRBV4-3|TRBJ2-1
CASSQGGGEQFF
>TRBV30|TRBJ1-1
CASQTLNTEAFF
>TRBV10-2|TRBJ1-4
CASSDLGQSNEKLFF
>TRBV14|TRBJ2-2
CASSQRGRGFYTGELFF
>TRBV2|TRBJ2-3
CARHTTRDRAMVGTDTQYF
>TRBV6-2/TRBV6-3|TRBJ1-5
CASSYLGMNQPQHF
>TRBV5-6|TRBJ1-5
CASSFGDYSNQPQHF
>TRBV27|TRBJ1-2
CASSLSGVGGYTF
>TRBV9|TRBJ2-3
CASSPYVAGGSDTQYF
>TRBV14|TRBJ1-1
CASSQDSGRVNTEAFF
>TRBV19|TRBJ1-2
CASSRLGRAYGYTF
>TRBV6-5|TRBJ2-7
CASRLEGDPAYEQYF
>TRBV7-3|TRBJ2-1
CASSPSVSSSYNEQFF
>TRBV5-1|TRBJ2-5
CASRTGQETQYF
>TRBV19|TRBJ2-7
CASSYSGVSYEQYF
>TRBV7-9|TRBJ2-1
CASSLAPSYNEQFF
>TRBV11-2|TRBJ2-3
CASSLVRGGLDTQYF
>TRBV10-2|TRBJ2-2
CASIPRETTYTGELFF
>TRBV7-2|TRBJ1-2
CASSQKTGSTGYTF
>TRBV2|TRBJ2-7
CASSEQGAEYEQYF
>TRBV28|TRBJ2-2
CASSFRDRDTGELFF
>TRBV3-1/TRBV3-2|TRBJ2-7
CASSRVGRLSSYEQYF
>TRBV9|TRBJ2-1
CASSVGFLEAYNEQFF
>TRBV3-1/TRBV3-2|TRBJ2-2
CASSRRSGELFF
>TRBV19|TRBJ2-3
CASSSFFTSTDTQYF
>TRBV19|TRBJ2-2
CASSIRTGSTGELFF
>TRBV5-6|TRBJ1-6
CASSLTGVDSPLHF
>TRBV11-2|TRBJ2-7
CASRSLAGGIYEQYF
>TRBV5-4|TRBJ2-7
CASSLDSNTYEQYF
>TRBV3-1/TRBV3-2|TRBJ1-2
CASSHGGAYTF
>TRBV7-9|TRBJ2-2
CASSSLGTAETGELFF
>TRBV6-4|TRBJ2-3
CASSETSGTDTQYF
>TRBV2|TRBJ2-3
CASSEEGLATDTQYF
>TRBV7-3|TRBJ1-1
CASSRLRYTEAFF
>TRBV5-1|TRBJ1-2
CASSLMIPKTNYGYTF
>TRBV6-2/TRBV6-3|TRBJ1-1
CASSTQQGVGEAFF
>TRBV12-3/TRBV12-4|TRBJ1-2
CASSFPQGRGYTF